These T cell receptor beta chains were read from a single sample in a study of regulatory T cells in long-lasting Graves disease. TCRdb used MiXCR to reprocess the multiplex PCR reads, holding one entry per CDR3 protein. This sample has about 470,000 distinct CDR3 sequences, with 20% to 25% found just once. The sample in question was peripheral blood mononuclear cells (PBMCs), obtained when the disease was refractory, from a patient treated with antithyroid drugs. These receptor sequences come from a female donor with Graves disease. Both conserved end residues are part of each CDR3. Each record gives: J gene, V gene, clone size, D gene, CDR3 protein, CDR3 DNA. The D gene is left open where the match is weak. Clone size is stated in some rows and not others, as once, few, many or a class when expanded.

TRBJ2-5	TRBV6-2/TRBV6-3	few	TRBD1	CASTHRTGIGTQYF	TGTGCCAGCACCCACAGGACAGGCATCGGGACCCAGTACTTC
TRBJ2-1	TRBV5-6	-	-	CARGDNEQFF	TGTGCCAGGGGGGACAATGAGCAGTTCTTC
TRBJ2-7	TRBV20-1	-	-	CSARDGGGDSYEQYF	TGCAGTGCTAGAGACGGGGGGGGGGACAGCTACGAGCAGTACTTC
TRBJ1-2	TRBV3-1	-	-	CASSQENRGYTF	TGTGCCAGCAGCCAAGAAAACAGAGGCTACACCTTC
TRBJ1-3	TRBV10-3	-	-	CAISETGDASGNTIYF	TGTGCCATCAGTGAGACGGGTGATGCTTCTGGAAACACCATATATTTT
TRBJ2-4	TRBV7-8	many	-	CASSLSGGAVFNIQYF	TGTGCCAGCAGCTTATCCGGGGGCGCGGTGTTTAACATTCAGTACTTC
TRBJ1-1	TRBV5-5	many	-	CASSLLSLVNTEAFF	TGTGCCAGCAGCTTGTTGTCTTTGGTGAACACTGAAGCTTTCTTT
TRBJ1-6	TRBV6-5	many	-	CASSYGQQTPLHF	TGTGCCAGCAGTTACGGACAGCAAACACCCCTCCACTTT
TRBJ2-7	TRBV24-1	few	TRBD2	CATSTSGDEQYF	TGTGCCACCAGTACTAGCGGGGACGAGCAGTACTTC
TRBJ1-1	TRBV30	few	-	CAWSGNRVMNTEAFF	TGTGCCTGGAGTGGAAACAGGGTTATGAACACTGAAGCTTTCTTT
TRBJ2-7	TRBV6-1	-	TRBD1	CASPGQDSYEQYF	TGTGCCAGCCCGGGACAGGACTCCTACGAGCAGTACTTC
TRBJ2-3	TRBV7-8	-	TRBD2	CASSDTGTSGTTQYF	TGTGCCAGCAGCGATACCGGGACTAGCGGGACTACGCAGTATTTT
TRBJ1-1	TRBV15	many	-	CATSKNTEAFF	TGTGCCACCAGCAAGAACACTGAAGCTTTCTTT
TRBJ1-4	TRBV28	many	-	CASSVTSGREKLFF	TGTGCCAGCAGCGTTACCTCGGGACGGGAAAAACTGTTTTTT
TRBJ1-1	TRBV29-1	-	-	CSVRRDLNTEAFF	TGCAGCGTTCGAAGGGACCTGAACACTGAAGCTTTCTTT
TRBJ2-5	TRBV29-1	-	TRBD2	CSVEGFEAGGSQETQYF	TGCAGCGTTGAAGGGTTTGAAGCGGGAGGTAGCCAAGAGACCCAGTACTTC
TRBJ1-5	TRBV12-3/TRBV12-4	many	TRBD1	CASSTTGMGNQPQHF	TGTGCCAGCAGTACGACAGGGATGGGCAATCAGCCCCAGCATTTT
TRBJ1-5	TRBV19	few	-	CASSIKRMSGLGQPQHF	TGTGCCAGTAGTATAAAGAGGATGAGTGGGCTTGGGCAGCCCCAGCATTTT
TRBJ2-7	TRBV12-3/TRBV12-4	many	-	CASSGLNAYEQYF	TGTGCCAGCTCGGGGTTGAATGCCTACGAGCAGTACTTC
TRBJ1-2	TRBV6-1	few	-	CASSDRRNGYTF	TGTGCCAGCAGTGACAGGAGGAATGGCTACACCTTC
TRBJ1-1	TRBV7-8	many	-	CASSLPPGHTNTEAFF	TGTGCCAGCAGCCTACCCCCGGGACACACGAACACTGAAGCTTTCTTT
TRBJ1-1	TRBV9	few	TRBD1	CASSSPPPGQEQAFF	TGTGCCAGCAGCTCTCCACCACCGGGACAGGAACAAGCTTTCTTT
TRBJ1-2	TRBV4-3	few	-	CASSQRTLEDSGFYGYTF	TGCGCCAGCAGCCAACGGACGCTTGAGGATTCGGGGTTCTATGGCTACACCTTC
TRBJ1-6	TRBV28	-	-	CASTPIGSYNSPLHF	TGTGCCAGCACCCCGATAGGATCCTATAATTCACCCCTCCACTTT
TRBJ1-1	TRBV7-8	few	-	CASSLLYREEAFF	TGTGCCAGCAGCTTACTCTACAGGGAAGAAGCTTTCTTT
TRBJ1-2	TRBV27	-	TRBD1	CASSLGQGFYGYTF	TGTGCCAGCAGTTTAGGACAGGGGTTCTATGGCTACACCTTC
TRBJ1-1	TRBV4-2	few	-	CASSQEGWQNTEAFF	TGTGCCAGCAGCCAAGAAGGATGGCAGAATACTGAAGCTTTCTTT
TRBJ2-5	TRBV12-3/TRBV12-4	many	TRBD1	CASSIRTGGGETQYF	TGTGCCAGCAGTATACGGACAGGGGGGGGAGAGACCCAGTACTTC
TRBJ2-7	TRBV12-3/TRBV12-4	many	-	CASSVGGEQYF	TGTGCCAGCAGCGTAGGAGGGGAGCAGTACTTC
TRBJ1-6	TRBV12-3/TRBV12-4	-	-	CASSSSDTIYNSPLHF	TGTGCCAGCAGTTCTTCAGACACCATCTATAATTCACCCCTCCACTTT
TRBJ1-1	TRBV15	few	-	CATSRDLGGTEAFF	TGTGCCACCAGCAGAGATTTGGGGGGGACTGAAGCTTTCTTT
TRBJ1-2	TRBV7-6	few	-	CASSPSDSPSFGYTF	TGTGCCAGCAGCCCATCCGACAGCCCCTCATTTGGCTACACCTTC
TRBJ2-5	TRBV29-1	many	TRBD1	CSGTQGAGETQYF	TGCAGCGGGACTCAGGGGGCTGGGGAGACCCAGTACTTC
TRBJ1-3	TRBV10-3	-	-	CAISSGRISGNTIYF	TGTGCCATCAGTAGTGGGAGGATCTCTGGAAACACCATATATTTT
TRBJ1-2	TRBV19	-	TRBD1	CASSRTGTYGYTF	TGTGCCAGTAGTAGGACAGGGACCTATGGCTACACCTTC
TRBJ1-1	TRBV28	once	TRBD1	CASSLNSGGTSEAFF	TGTGCCAGCAGTTTAAATTCAGGGGGGACAAGTGAAGCTTTCTTT
TRBJ2-7	TRBV12-3/TRBV12-4	many	TRBD1	CASSPGDSEFFYEQYF	TGTGCCAGCAGTCCCGGGGACAGTGAGTTTTTTTACGAGCAGTACTTC
TRBJ2-4	TRBV6-2/TRBV6-3	-	-	CASSYSGGTGLAKNIQYF	TGTGCCAGCAGTTACTCCGGGGGGACAGGACTAGCCAAAAACATTCAGTACTTC
TRBJ2-3	TRBV13	-	-	CASSLGNGVSTDTQYF	TGTGCCAGCAGCTTAGGAAACGGGGTGAGCACAGATACGCAGTATTTT
TRBJ1-1	TRBV7-9	many	TRBD1	CASSRTGANTEAFF	TGTGCCAGCAGCCGTACAGGGGCGAACACTGAAGCTTTCTTT
TRBJ2-2	TRBV7-2	-	-	CASSQTRQDTGELFF	TGTGCCAGCAGCCAGACCCGACAGGACACCGGGGAGCTGTTTTTT